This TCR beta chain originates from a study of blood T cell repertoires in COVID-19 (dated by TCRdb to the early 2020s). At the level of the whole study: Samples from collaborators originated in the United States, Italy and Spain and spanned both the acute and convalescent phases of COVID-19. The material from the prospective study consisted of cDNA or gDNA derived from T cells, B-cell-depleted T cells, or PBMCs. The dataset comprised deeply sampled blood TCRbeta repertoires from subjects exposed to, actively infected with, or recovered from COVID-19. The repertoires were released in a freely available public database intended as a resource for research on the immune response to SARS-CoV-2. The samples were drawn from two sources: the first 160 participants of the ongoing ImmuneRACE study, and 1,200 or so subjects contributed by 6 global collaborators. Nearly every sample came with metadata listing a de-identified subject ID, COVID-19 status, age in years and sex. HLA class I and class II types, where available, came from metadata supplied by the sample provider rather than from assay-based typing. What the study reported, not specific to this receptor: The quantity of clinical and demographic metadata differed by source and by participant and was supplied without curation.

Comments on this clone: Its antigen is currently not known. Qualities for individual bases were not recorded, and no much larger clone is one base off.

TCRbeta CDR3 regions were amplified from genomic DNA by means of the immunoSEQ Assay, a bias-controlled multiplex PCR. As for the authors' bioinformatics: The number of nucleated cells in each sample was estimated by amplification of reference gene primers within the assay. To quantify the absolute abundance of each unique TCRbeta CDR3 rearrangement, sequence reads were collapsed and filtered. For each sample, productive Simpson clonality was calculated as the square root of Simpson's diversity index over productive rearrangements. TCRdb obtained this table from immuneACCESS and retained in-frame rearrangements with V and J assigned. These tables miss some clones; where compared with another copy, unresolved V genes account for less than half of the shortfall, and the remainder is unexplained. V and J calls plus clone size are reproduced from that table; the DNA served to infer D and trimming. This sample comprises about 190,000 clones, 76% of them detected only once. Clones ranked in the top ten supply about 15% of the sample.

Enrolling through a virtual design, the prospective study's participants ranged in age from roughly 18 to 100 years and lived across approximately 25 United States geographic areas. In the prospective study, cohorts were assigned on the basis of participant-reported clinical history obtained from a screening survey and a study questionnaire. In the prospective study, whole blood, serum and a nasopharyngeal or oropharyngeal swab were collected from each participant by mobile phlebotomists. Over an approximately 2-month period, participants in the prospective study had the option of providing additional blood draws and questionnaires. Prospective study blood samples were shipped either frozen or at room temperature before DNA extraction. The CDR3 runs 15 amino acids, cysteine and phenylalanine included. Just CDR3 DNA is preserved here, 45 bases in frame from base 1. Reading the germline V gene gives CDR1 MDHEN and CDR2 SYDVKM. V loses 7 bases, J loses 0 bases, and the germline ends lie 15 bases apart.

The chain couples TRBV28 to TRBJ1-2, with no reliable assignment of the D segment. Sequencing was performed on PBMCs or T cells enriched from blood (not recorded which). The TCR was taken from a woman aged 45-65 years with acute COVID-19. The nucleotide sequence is TGTGCCAGCACCCTCGAACTTCACGCTAACTATGGCTACACCTTC. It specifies CASTLELHANYGYTF.